These T cell receptor beta chains were read from a single sample in a study of blood T cell repertoires in COVID-19. This table comes from immunoSEQ multiplex PCR, and its TCRdb copy is limited to in-frame clones, with some not included. The sample holds around 42,000 clones, around 90% seen once. The sequenced material came from peripheral blood. These receptors were taken from a human donor in a cohort sampled during active COVID-19. CDR3s include the opening cysteine and the closing phenylalanine or tryptophan. Expanded clones are given a class, and other clones once, few, many or no size at all.

j_gene: TRBJ1-5
v_gene: TRBV6-5
abundance: -
CDR3aa: CASSYGPNQPQHF

j_gene: TRBJ2-5
v_gene: TRBV29-1
abundance: -
CDR3aa: CSVVLAGGPETQYF

j_gene: TRBJ1-2
v_gene: TRBV19
abundance: -
CDR3aa: CASSRTGGDGYTF

j_gene: TRBJ2-1
v_gene: TRBV29-1
abundance: -
CDR3aa: CSVEPRVVLYYNEQFF

j_gene: TRBJ1-1
v_gene: TRBV25-1
abundance: -
CDR3aa: CASKQWETEAFF

j_gene: TRBJ2-5
v_gene: TRBV7-9
abundance: once
CDR3aa: CASSSLTGIQETQYF

j_gene: TRBJ2-2
v_gene: TRBV6-5
abundance: once
CDR3aa: CASSTGRGGGELFF

j_gene: TRBJ1-2
v_gene: TRBV19
abundance: few
CDR3aa: CATWRLPGGYTF

j_gene: TRBJ1-2
v_gene: TRBV7-2
abundance: -
CDR3aa: CASSLQTVNYGYTF

j_gene: TRBJ2-7
v_gene: TRBV6-2/TRBV6-3
abundance: -
CDR3aa: CASSYHSGRPTYEQYF

j_gene: TRBJ2-7
v_gene: TRBV9
abundance: -
CDR3aa: CASSPRLAGGAYEQYF

j_gene: TRBJ2-1
v_gene: TRBV30
abundance: -
CDR3aa: CAWSVAGGYEQFF

j_gene: TRBJ2-1
v_gene: TRBV5-1
abundance: -
CDR3aa: CASSLVPGLAGDEQFF

j_gene: TRBJ1-6
v_gene: TRBV6-5
abundance: -
CDR3aa: CASSYSPGVGSPLHF

j_gene: TRBJ2-1
v_gene: TRBV7-9
abundance: -
CDR3aa: CASSLAPLGRASYNEQFF

j_gene: TRBJ1-1
v_gene: TRBV7-6
abundance: -
CDR3aa: CASSKDSPPLNTEAFF

j_gene: TRBJ1-4
v_gene: TRBV28
abundance: -
CDR3aa: CASWDGGGEKLFF

j_gene: TRBJ2-4
v_gene: TRBV9
abundance: -
CDR3aa: CASSEGLAIQGNIQYF

j_gene: TRBJ2-1
v_gene: TRBV7-8
abundance: -
CDR3aa: CASSLALFGAGGGYNEQFF

j_gene: TRBJ1-2
v_gene: TRBV6-5
abundance: -
CDR3aa: CASSYGYRGANYGYTF

j_gene: TRBJ1-6
v_gene: TRBV10-2
abundance: once
CDR3aa: CASSEQGGHSPLHF

j_gene: TRBJ2-3
v_gene: TRBV7-8
abundance: -
CDR3aa: CASTPLAGTDTQYF

j_gene: TRBJ2-1
v_gene: TRBV2
abundance: -
CDR3aa: CARTDSAPGLAVNNEQFF

j_gene: TRBJ2-7
v_gene: TRBV4-1
abundance: -
CDR3aa: CASSHGWRTDYEQYF

j_gene: TRBJ2-2
v_gene: TRBV9
abundance: -
CDR3aa: CASSVVGSERGNTGELFF

j_gene: TRBJ2-1
v_gene: TRBV20-1
abundance: -
CDR3aa: CSASELAARDEQFF

j_gene: TRBJ2-1
v_gene: TRBV3-1/TRBV3-2
abundance: -
CDR3aa: CASSQELLAVMGNEQFF

j_gene: TRBJ1-2
v_gene: TRBV19
abundance: few
CDR3aa: CASTLEVWPYGYTF

j_gene: TRBJ2-3
v_gene: TRBV5-1
abundance: -
CDR3aa: CASSSWDRGTDTQYF

j_gene: TRBJ1-4
v_gene: TRBV28
abundance: once
CDR3aa: CASSLWRQKIEKLFF

j_gene: TRBJ2-2
v_gene: TRBV27
abundance: -
CDR3aa: CASSIDRDRGQVGELFF

j_gene: TRBJ2-1
v_gene: TRBV10-1
abundance: -
CDR3aa: CASSDRQQGYEQFF

j_gene: TRBJ1-2
v_gene: TRBV15
abundance: -
CDR3aa: CATSTRTGAYGYTF

j_gene: TRBJ1-1
v_gene: TRBV23-1
abundance: -
CDR3aa: CASSQTPEGQLNTEAFF

j_gene: TRBJ1-5
v_gene: TRBV7-6
abundance: -
CDR3aa: CASSLDRESQPQHF

j_gene: TRBJ2-1
v_gene: TRBV24-1
abundance: -
CDR3aa: CATSDRRLAGGRGNEQFF

j_gene: TRBJ2-3
v_gene: TRBV24-1
abundance: -
CDR3aa: CATSDRSGDPTDTQYF

j_gene: TRBJ2-5
v_gene: TRBV9
abundance: -
CDR3aa: CASSVGTMQETQYF

j_gene: TRBJ2-1
v_gene: TRBV15
abundance: -
CDR3aa: CATSGRDGYNEQFF

j_gene: TRBJ2-7
v_gene: TRBV19
abundance: few
CDR3aa: CASSNGRGREQYF

j_gene: TRBJ2-7
v_gene: TRBV30
abundance: -
CDR3aa: CACGGLAVSYEQYF

j_gene: TRBJ2-3
v_gene: TRBV6-1
abundance: once
CDR3aa: CASSEWLGGESTDTQYF

j_gene: TRBJ2-7
v_gene: TRBV6-2/TRBV6-3
abundance: -
CDR3aa: CASSYPLGVRQGVYEQYF

j_gene: TRBJ1-5
v_gene: TRBV19
abundance: medium-sized
CDR3aa: CASSSDGHNQPQHF

j_gene: TRBJ2-2
v_gene: TRBV7-6
abundance: -
CDR3aa: CASSLETGYTGELFF

j_gene: TRBJ2-3
v_gene: TRBV5-6
abundance: -
CDR3aa: CASSLGLGNTDTQYF

j_gene: TRBJ2-7
v_gene: TRBV19
abundance: -
CDR3aa: CASSKGQDYTYEQYF

j_gene: TRBJ1-2
v_gene: TRBV28
abundance: -
CDR3aa: CASSQDTGPLGYTF

j_gene: TRBJ2-2
v_gene: TRBV5-5
abundance: once
CDR3aa: CASSFEAGTNTGELFF

j_gene: TRBJ2-3
v_gene: TRBV19
abundance: -
CDR3aa: CASNGVGGTDTQYF

j_gene: TRBJ2-2
v_gene: TRBV6-6
abundance: -
CDR3aa: CASSPSGTLTGELFF

j_gene: TRBJ2-7
v_gene: TRBV29-1
abundance: -
CDR3aa: CSVETGLSAEQYF